These T cell receptor beta chains were read from a single sample in a study of blood T cell repertoires in COVID-19. The assay was immunoSEQ multiplex PCR, and TCRdb's table has in-frame clones only and misses some. The table lists roughly 25,000 clones, roughly 84% of them singletons, with approximately 8% in the top ten. The source material was peripheral blood. The receptors shown here come from a man aged 50 or older with active COVID-19. CDR3s include the opening cysteine and the closing phenylalanine or tryptophan. The size entry is marked missing in some rows and otherwise reads once, few, many or a size class.

cdr3_aa: CASSFIRLAVNEQFF
clone_size: -
j_call: TRBJ2-1
v_call: TRBV7-9

cdr3_aa: CASSSSGSGGELFF
clone_size: -
j_call: TRBJ2-2
v_call: TRBV2

cdr3_aa: CASSQDADMYQETQYF
clone_size: -
j_call: TRBJ2-5
v_call: TRBV3-1/TRBV3-2

cdr3_aa: CASSVDGATHNEQFF
clone_size: medium-sized
j_call: TRBJ2-1
v_call: TRBV9

cdr3_aa: CASSEGYSSYNSPLHF
clone_size: -
j_call: TRBJ1-6
v_call: TRBV6-1

cdr3_aa: CASITGYGYTF
clone_size: -
j_call: TRBJ1-2
v_call: TRBV27

cdr3_aa: CASSPNVGGNTGELFF
clone_size: -
j_call: TRBJ2-2
v_call: TRBV18

cdr3_aa: CASSIQGVMNTEAFF
clone_size: -
j_call: TRBJ1-1
v_call: TRBV19

cdr3_aa: CASSYKGADGYTF
clone_size: once
j_call: TRBJ1-2
v_call: TRBV6-2/TRBV6-3

cdr3_aa: CASSAPDTGELFF
clone_size: -
j_call: TRBJ2-2
v_call: TRBV5-1

cdr3_aa: CASSLFTSGTEAFF
clone_size: once
j_call: TRBJ1-1
v_call: TRBV5-1

cdr3_aa: CASSFERGYNEQFF
clone_size: -
j_call: TRBJ2-1
v_call: TRBV27

cdr3_aa: CASSLGHRGGTGELFF
clone_size: -
j_call: TRBJ2-2
v_call: TRBV11-2

cdr3_aa: CASSQNHRGTDTQYF
clone_size: few
j_call: TRBJ2-3
v_call: TRBV4-3

cdr3_aa: CAISPDGTDTQYF
clone_size: -
j_call: TRBJ2-3
v_call: TRBV10-3

cdr3_aa: CASSPYLEGYTF
clone_size: -
j_call: TRBJ1-2
v_call: TRBV7-9

cdr3_aa: CASSSRPRGSYNEQFF
clone_size: -
j_call: TRBJ2-1
v_call: TRBV28

cdr3_aa: CASSEVGQGYEQYF
clone_size: few
j_call: TRBJ2-7
v_call: TRBV10-1

cdr3_aa: CASGTGVRNNQPQHF
clone_size: -
j_call: TRBJ1-5
v_call: TRBV10-2

cdr3_aa: CASMTAMNTEAFF
clone_size: -
j_call: TRBJ1-1
v_call: TRBV5-4

cdr3_aa: CASSLDSTYGYTF
clone_size: once
j_call: TRBJ1-2
v_call: TRBV5-1

cdr3_aa: CASSQTSGRTDTQYF
clone_size: -
j_call: TRBJ2-3
v_call: TRBV6-2/TRBV6-3

cdr3_aa: CASSYLGPGGTEAFF
clone_size: -
j_call: TRBJ1-1
v_call: TRBV5-5

cdr3_aa: CAAGGQVNEKLFF
clone_size: few
j_call: TRBJ1-4
v_call: TRBV3-1/TRBV3-2

cdr3_aa: CASSPTGSQQFF
clone_size: -
j_call: TRBJ2-1
v_call: TRBV12-3/TRBV12-4

cdr3_aa: CASSSRQAPSGYTF
clone_size: -
j_call: TRBJ1-2
v_call: TRBV27

cdr3_aa: CSVKDRAEGKPQHF
clone_size: -
j_call: TRBJ1-5
v_call: TRBV29-1

cdr3_aa: CASSLDTTGGNYGYTF
clone_size: -
j_call: TRBJ1-2
v_call: TRBV5-1

cdr3_aa: CASSQISGGNQPQHF
clone_size: -
j_call: TRBJ1-5
v_call: TRBV4-1

cdr3_aa: CASSPLPDSQETQYF
clone_size: -
j_call: TRBJ2-5
v_call: TRBV18

cdr3_aa: CASMGLSYTEAFF
clone_size: few
j_call: TRBJ1-1
v_call: TRBV25-1

cdr3_aa: CASSSTGISPYGYTF
clone_size: -
j_call: TRBJ1-2
v_call: TRBV27

cdr3_aa: CASSLGTGFGNSPLHF
clone_size: once
j_call: TRBJ1-6
v_call: TRBV13

cdr3_aa: CASSPRTAYNEQFF
clone_size: -
j_call: TRBJ2-1
v_call: TRBV13

cdr3_aa: CASSSLQGADTQYF
clone_size: -
j_call: TRBJ2-3
v_call: TRBV5-5

cdr3_aa: CSVLTGGNQPQHF
clone_size: -
j_call: TRBJ1-5
v_call: TRBV29-1

cdr3_aa: CASSELRGTGGSQPQHF
clone_size: -
j_call: TRBJ1-5
v_call: TRBV6-1

cdr3_aa: CASSLNGRGAEETQYF
clone_size: -
j_call: TRBJ2-5
v_call: TRBV5-1

cdr3_aa: CASSSGTGLVSETQYF
clone_size: -
j_call: TRBJ2-5
v_call: TRBV27

cdr3_aa: CASSARASGGAKTDTQYF
clone_size: -
j_call: TRBJ2-3
v_call: TRBV2

cdr3_aa: CASTRDRARSPLHF
clone_size: -
j_call: TRBJ1-6
v_call: TRBV6-5

cdr3_aa: CASSFRGGGEQYF
clone_size: -
j_call: TRBJ2-7
v_call: TRBV12-3/TRBV12-4

cdr3_aa: CASSNRQGVGVQHF
clone_size: -
j_call: TRBJ1-5
v_call: TRBV7-2

cdr3_aa: CASRLTRNTEAFF
clone_size: -
j_call: TRBJ1-1
v_call: TRBV6-5

cdr3_aa: CASAGTSEFNEQFF
clone_size: -
j_call: TRBJ2-1
v_call: TRBV6-5

cdr3_aa: CASSLGAGGPGTGELFF
clone_size: -
j_call: TRBJ2-2
v_call: TRBV7-6

cdr3_aa: CASSDNKQGWGNTIYF
clone_size: -
j_call: TRBJ1-3
v_call: TRBV5-4

cdr3_aa: CASSGGFGLTDTQYF
clone_size: -
j_call: TRBJ2-3
v_call: TRBV2